This T cell receptor beta chain was sequenced in a study of radiation and T cells in renal cell carcinoma. The sample's time point: blood 2 weeks post-SBRT. Treatment noted: 15 Gy SBRT to primary tumor, nephrectomy 4 weeks later. The tumor was a clear cell renal cell carcinoma. The CDR3 runs 12 residues. Germline V CDR1 and CDR2: SGDLS, YYNGEE. Trimming removed 0 bases at V and 8 bases at J, with 8 bases between. Assay: immunoSEQ multiplex PCR; the TCRdb copy retains only in-frame clones and omits some. Altogether some 130,000 clones are present, around four fifths being singletons, with the ten largest covering 1.5% to 2%.

This clonotype originated in an older woman with renal cell carcinoma. The chain employs TRBV9 and TRBJ1-2; maybe TRBD1 (6 bases). The specimen comprised blood, sampled from a patient whose treatment included radiotherapy and nephrectomy. This chain's CDR3 is CASSVVQGGYTF. CDR3 DNA sequence: TGTGCCAGCAGCGTAGTACAGGGAGGCTACACCTTC.